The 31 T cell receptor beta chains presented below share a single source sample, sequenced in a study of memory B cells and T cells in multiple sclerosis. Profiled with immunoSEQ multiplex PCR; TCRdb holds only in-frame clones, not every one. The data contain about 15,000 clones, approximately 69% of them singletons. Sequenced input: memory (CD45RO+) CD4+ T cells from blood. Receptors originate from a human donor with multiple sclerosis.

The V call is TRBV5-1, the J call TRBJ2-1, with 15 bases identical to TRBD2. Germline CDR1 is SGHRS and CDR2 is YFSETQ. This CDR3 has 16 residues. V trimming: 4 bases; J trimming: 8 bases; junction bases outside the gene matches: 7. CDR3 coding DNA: TGCGCCAGCAGCCAGCGGACTAGCGGGGGGGCGGATGAGCAGTTCTTC. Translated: CASSQRTSGGADEQFF.

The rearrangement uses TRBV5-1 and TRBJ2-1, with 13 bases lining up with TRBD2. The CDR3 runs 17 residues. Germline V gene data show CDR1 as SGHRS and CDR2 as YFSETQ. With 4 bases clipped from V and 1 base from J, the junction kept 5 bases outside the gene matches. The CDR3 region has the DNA TGCGCCAGCAGCGTACCGGGACTAGCGGGGTCCTACAATGAGCAGTTCTTC. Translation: CASSVPGLAGSYNEQFF.

The CDR3 loop reads CASSYRRAQGRGEQYF. CDR3 nucleotide sequence: TGTGCCAGCAGTTACCGACGGGCACAGGGGCGAGGTGAGCAGTACTTC. The chain uses TRBV6-6 and TRBJ2-7, with 7 bases identical to TRBD1. The J segment lost 7 bases and the V segment lost 2 bases, leaving 14 bases of the junction unmatched. CDR1 and CDR2 (germline): MNHNY, SVGAGI (reference sequence). This CDR3 is 16 amino acids long.

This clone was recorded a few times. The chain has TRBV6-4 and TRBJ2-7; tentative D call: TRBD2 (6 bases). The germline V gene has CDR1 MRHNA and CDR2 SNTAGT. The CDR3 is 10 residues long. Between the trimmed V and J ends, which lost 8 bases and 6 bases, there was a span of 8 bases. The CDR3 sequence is CASGGSEQYF. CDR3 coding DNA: TGTGCCAGCGGGGGGAGCGAGCAGTACTTC.

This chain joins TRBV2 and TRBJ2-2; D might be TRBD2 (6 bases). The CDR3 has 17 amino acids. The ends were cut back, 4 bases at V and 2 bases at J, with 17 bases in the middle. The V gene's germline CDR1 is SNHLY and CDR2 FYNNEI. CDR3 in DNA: TGTGCCAGCAGTGGGGGACTCAATAGGGGCAACACCGGGGAGCTGTTTTTT. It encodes CASSGGLNRGNTGELFF.

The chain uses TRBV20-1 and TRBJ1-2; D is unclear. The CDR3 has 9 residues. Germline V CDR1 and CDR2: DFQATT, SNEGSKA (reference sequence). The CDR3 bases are TGCAGAGAAGTTCGGGACTACACCTTC. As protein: CREVRDYTF.

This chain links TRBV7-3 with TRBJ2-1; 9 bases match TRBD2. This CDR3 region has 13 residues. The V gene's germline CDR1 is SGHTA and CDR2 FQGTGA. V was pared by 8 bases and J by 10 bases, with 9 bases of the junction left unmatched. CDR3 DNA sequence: TGTGCCAGCGGCAGCGGGGGGTTTGGGGAGCAGTTCTTC. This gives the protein CASGSGGFGEQFF.

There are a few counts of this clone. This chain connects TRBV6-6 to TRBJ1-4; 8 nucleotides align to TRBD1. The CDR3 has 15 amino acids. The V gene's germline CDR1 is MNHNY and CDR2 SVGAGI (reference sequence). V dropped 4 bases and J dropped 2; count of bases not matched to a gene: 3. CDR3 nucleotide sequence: TGTGCCAGCAGTTGGACAGGGCAGACTAATGAAAAACTGTTTTTT. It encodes CASSWTGQTNEKLFF.

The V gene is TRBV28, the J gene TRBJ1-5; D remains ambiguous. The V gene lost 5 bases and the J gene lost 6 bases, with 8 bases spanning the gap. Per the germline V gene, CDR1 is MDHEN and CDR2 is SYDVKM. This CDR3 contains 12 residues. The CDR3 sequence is CASSVGSQPQHF. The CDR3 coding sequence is TGTGCCAGCAGTGTCGGGAGTCAGCCCCAGCATTTT.

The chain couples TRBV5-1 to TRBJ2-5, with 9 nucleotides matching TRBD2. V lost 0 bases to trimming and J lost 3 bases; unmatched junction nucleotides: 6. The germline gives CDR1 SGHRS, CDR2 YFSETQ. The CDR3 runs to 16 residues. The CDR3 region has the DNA TGCGCCAGCAGCTTGGTTTCCAGCGGGGGGAAAGAGACCCAGTACTTC. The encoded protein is CASSLVSSGGKETQYF.

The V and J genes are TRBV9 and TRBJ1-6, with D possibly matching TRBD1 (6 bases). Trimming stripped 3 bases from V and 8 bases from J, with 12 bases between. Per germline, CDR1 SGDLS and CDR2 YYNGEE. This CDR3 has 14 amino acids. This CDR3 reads CASSADSSYSPLHF. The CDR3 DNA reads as TGTGCCAGCAGCGCGGACAGCTCATATTCACCCCTCCACTTT.

The CDR3 nucleotides read TGCGCCAGCAGCCAAGGGACATGGTCAAATTCACCCCTCCACTTT. Residues: CASSQGTWSNSPLHF. This rearrangement joins TRBV5-1 to TRBJ1-6; weak D call: TRBD1 (6 bases). The CDR3 contains 15 residues. Germline CDR1 is SGHRS and CDR2 is YFSETQ. V was pared by 4 bases and J by 7 bases, with 15 bases between.

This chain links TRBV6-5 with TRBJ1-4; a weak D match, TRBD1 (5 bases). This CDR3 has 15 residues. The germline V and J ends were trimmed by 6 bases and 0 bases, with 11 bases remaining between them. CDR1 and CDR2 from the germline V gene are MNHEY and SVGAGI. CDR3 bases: TGTGCCAGCAGGAGGACATGGGCAACTAATGAAAAACTGTTTTTT. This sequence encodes CASRRTWATNEKLFF.

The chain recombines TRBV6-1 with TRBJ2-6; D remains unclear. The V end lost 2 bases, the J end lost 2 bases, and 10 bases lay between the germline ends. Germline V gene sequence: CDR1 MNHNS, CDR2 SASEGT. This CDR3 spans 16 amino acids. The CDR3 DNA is TGTGCCAGCAGTGAAAGTATCATAGCTGGGGCCAACGTCCTGACTTTC. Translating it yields CASSESIIAGANVLTF.

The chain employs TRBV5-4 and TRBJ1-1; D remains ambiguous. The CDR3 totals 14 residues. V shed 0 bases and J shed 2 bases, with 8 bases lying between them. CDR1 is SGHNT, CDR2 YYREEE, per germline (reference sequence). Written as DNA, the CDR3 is TGTGCCAGCAGCTTGGTAGCAGAAAACACTGAAGCTTTCTTT. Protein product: CASSLVAENTEAFF.

The CDR3 region is CASSEAGRGPSYQPQHF. The CDR3 DNA is TGTGCCAGCAGTGAAGCGGGGAGAGGCCCTTCGTATCAGCCCCAGCATTTT. This rearrangement joins TRBV6-1 to TRBJ1-5; no reliable D call. Trimming took off 0 bases at V and 5 bases at J, with 17 bases between the two ends. Germline V lookup: CDR1 MNHNS, CDR2 SASEGT. CDR3 size: 17 residues.

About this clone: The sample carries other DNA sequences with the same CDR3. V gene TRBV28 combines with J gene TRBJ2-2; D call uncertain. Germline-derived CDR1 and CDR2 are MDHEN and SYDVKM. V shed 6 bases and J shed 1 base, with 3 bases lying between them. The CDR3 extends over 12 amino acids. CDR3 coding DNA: TGTGCCAGCAGCCTGAACACCGGGGAGCTGTTTTTT. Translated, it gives CASSLNTGELFF.

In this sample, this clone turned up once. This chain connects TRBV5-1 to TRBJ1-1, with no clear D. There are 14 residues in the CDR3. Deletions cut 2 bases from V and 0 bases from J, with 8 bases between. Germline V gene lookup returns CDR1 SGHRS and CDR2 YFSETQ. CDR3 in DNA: TGCGCCAGCAGCTTTTCGGTATTGAACACTGAAGCTTTCTTT. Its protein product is CASSFSVLNTEAFF.

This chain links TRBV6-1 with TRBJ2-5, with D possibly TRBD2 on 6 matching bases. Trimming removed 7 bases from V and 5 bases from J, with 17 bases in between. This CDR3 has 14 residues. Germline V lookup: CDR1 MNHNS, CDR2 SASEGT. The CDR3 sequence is CASTNGGSGETQYF. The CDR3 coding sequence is TGTGCCAGCACAAATGGAGGGAGTGGGGAGACCCAGTACTTC.

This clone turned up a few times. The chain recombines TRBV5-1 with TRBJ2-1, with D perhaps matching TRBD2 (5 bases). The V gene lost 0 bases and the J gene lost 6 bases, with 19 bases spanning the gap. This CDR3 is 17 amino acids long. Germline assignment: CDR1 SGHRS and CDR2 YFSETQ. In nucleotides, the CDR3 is TGCGCCAGCAGCTTGGAACCGGGGAGAGGTGGAGTCAATGAGCAGTTCTTC. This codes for CASSLEPGRGGVNEQFF.

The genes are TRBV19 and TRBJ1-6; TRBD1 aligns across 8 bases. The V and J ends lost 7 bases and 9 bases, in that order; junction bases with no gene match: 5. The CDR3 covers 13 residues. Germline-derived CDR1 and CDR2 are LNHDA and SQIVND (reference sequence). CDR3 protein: CASKDRVSSPLHF. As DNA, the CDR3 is TGTGCCAGTAAGGACAGGGTCAGTTCACCCCTCCACTTT.

The CDR3 DNA reads as TGTGCCAGTAGTCCAACCGGGACTAGCGGCTACGAGCAGTACTTC. It encodes CASSPTGTSGYEQYF. The chain has TRBV19 and TRBJ2-7, with 11 nucleotides matching TRBD2. V shed 5 bases, J shed 3 bases, and the junction held 6 bases outside the gene matches. There are 15 residues in the CDR3. The germline V gene encodes CDR1 LNHDA and CDR2 SQIVND (reference sequence).

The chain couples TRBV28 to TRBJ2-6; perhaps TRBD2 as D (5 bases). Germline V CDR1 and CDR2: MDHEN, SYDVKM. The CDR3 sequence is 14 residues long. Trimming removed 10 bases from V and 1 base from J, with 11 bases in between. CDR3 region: CATKDSSGANVLTF. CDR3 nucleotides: TGTGCCACCAAGGACTCTTCTGGGGCCAACGTCCTGACTTTC.

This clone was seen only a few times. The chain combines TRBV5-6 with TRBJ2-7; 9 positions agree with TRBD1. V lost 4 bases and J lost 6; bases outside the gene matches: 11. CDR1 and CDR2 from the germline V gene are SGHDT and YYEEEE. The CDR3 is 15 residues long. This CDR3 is CASSRTGTGSPEQYF. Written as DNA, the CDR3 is TGTGCCAGCAGCCGAACCGGGACAGGGTCTCCCGAGCAGTACTTC.

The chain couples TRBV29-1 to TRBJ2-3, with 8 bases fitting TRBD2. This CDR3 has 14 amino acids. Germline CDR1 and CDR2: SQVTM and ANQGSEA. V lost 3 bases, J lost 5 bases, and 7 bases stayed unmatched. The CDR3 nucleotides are TGCAGCGTTGATCTCGGGACTAGGCAAGATACGCAGTATTTT. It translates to CSVDLGTRQDTQYF.

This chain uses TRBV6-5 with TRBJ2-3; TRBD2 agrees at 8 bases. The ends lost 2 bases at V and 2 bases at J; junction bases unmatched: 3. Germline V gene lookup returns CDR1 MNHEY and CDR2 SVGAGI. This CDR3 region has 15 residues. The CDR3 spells CASSYLGGDTDTQYF. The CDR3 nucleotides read TGTGCCAGCAGTTACCTCGGGGGGGACACAGATACGCAGTATTTT.

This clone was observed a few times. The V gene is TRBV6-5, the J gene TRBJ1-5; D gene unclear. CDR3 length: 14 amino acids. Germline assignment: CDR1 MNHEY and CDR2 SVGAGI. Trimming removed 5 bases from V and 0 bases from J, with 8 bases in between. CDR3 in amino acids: CASSPTYSNQPQHF. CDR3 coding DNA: TGTGCCAGCAGTCCCACTTATAGCAATCAGCCCCAGCATTTT.

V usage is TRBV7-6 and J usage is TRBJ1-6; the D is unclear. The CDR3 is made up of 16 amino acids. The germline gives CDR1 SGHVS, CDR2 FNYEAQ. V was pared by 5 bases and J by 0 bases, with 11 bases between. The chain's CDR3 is CASSPLQSSYNSPLHF. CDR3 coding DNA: TGTGCCAGCAGCCCCTTACAGAGCTCCTATAATTCACCCCTCCACTTT.

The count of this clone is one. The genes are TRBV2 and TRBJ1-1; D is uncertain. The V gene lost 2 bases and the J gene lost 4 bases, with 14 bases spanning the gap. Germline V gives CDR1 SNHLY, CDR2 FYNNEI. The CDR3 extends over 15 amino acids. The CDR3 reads CASSEFLVSGTEAFF. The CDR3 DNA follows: TGTGCCAGCAGTGAATTTCTGGTAAGCGGCACTGAAGCTTTCTTT.

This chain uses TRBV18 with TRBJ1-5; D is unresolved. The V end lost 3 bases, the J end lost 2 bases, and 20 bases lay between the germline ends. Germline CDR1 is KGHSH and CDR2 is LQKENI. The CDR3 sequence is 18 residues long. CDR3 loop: CASSPSQLTYSGNQPQHF. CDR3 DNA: TGTGCCAGCTCACCGAGTCAGTTAACCTATAGCGGCAATCAGCCCCAGCATTTT.

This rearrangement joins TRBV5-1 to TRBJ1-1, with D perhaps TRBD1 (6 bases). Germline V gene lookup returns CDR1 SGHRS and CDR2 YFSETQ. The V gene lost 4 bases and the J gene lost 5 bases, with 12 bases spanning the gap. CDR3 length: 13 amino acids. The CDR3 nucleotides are TGCGCCAGCAGCCAACCAGGGGTGACTGAAGCTTTCTTT. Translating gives CASSQPGVTEAFF.